A selection of T cell receptor beta chains follows, all from one sample in a study of T cell responses to AZD1222 COVID-19 vaccine. Only in-frame clones appear in the TCRdb table, and some are missing; sequencing was by immunoSEQ multiplex PCR. The sample lists more than 120,000 clones; more than 70% were seen once. Sequenced here: peripheral blood, sampled 28 days after the second AZD1222 dose. The receptors here all came from an adult who received the AZD1222 COVID-19 vaccine. CDR3s include the opening cysteine and the closing phenylalanine or tryptophan. A D gene is named only where the DNA matches it firmly.

V gene,J gene,D gene,CDR3 protein,CDR3 DNA
TRBV9,TRBJ2-3,TRBD2,CASSVGASGGATDTQYF,TGTGCCAGCAGCGTAGGGGCTAGCGGGGGGGCCACAGATACGCAGTATTTT
TRBV6-5,TRBJ2-1,TRBD1,CASSRAGTGWDEQFF,TGTGCCAGCAGTAGAGCGGGGACAGGGTGGGATGAGCAGTTCTTC
TRBV10-3,TRBJ2-2,-,CAISGTGTGELFF,TGTGCCATCAGTGGCACGGGTACCGGGGAGCTGTTTTTT
TRBV5-1,TRBJ2-1,TRBD1,CASRAGTGGNEQFF,TGCGCCAGCAGAGCCGGGACAGGGGGGAATGAGCAGTTCTTC
TRBV5-1,TRBJ1-2,TRBD1,CASSLDTTGTGGYTF,TGCGCCAGCAGCTTAGATACCACAGGGACAGGTGGCTACACCTTC
TRBV3-1/TRBV3-2,TRBJ1-2,-,CASSREGVGYGYTF,TGTGCCAGCAGCCGGGAAGGGGTGGGCTATGGCTACACCTTC
TRBV27,TRBJ2-3,-,CASSLSAGTDTQYF,TGTGCCAGCAGTTTATCCGCCGGAACAGATACGCAGTATTTT
TRBV2,TRBJ2-2,-,CASKQGITGELFF,TGTGCCAGCAAACAGGGAATCACCGGGGAGCTGTTTTTT
TRBV4-2,TRBJ2-7,-,CASSQGDGSYEQYF,TGTGCCAGCAGCCAAGGTGACGGATCCTACGAGCAGTACTTC
TRBV13,TRBJ2-7,TRBD1,CASSSGTGPVEQYF,TGTGCCAGCAGCTCGGGGACAGGGCCGGTCGAGCAGTACTTC
TRBV5-4,TRBJ2-3,TRBD2,CASSLSGGAGTDTQYF,TGTGCCAGCAGCTTGAGCGGGGGGGCCGGCACAGATACGCAGTATTTT
TRBV7-2,TRBJ2-5,TRBD2,CASTSGGTPWETQYF,TGTGCCAGCACCTCCGGGGGGACGCCCTGGGAGACCCAGTACTTC
TRBV7-9,TRBJ2-7,-,CASSGAAGREQYF,TGTGCCAGCAGCGGGGCCGCGGGACGCGAGCAGTACTTC
TRBV10-1,TRBJ2-1,-,CASSGDLQTYNEQFF,TGCGCCAGCAGTGGAGACCTCCAAACGTACAATGAGCAGTTCTTC
TRBV4-2,TRBJ2-1,TRBD1,CASSPPLRQGSGNEQFF,TGTGCCAGCAGCCCCCCTCTTAGACAGGGGTCAGGAAATGAGCAGTTCTTC
TRBV6-5,TRBJ1-2,TRBD1,CASSLGQAYGYTF,TGTGCCAGCAGCTTGGGACAGGCCTATGGCTACACCTTC
TRBV6-5,TRBJ2-4,-,CASSRTDLAKNIQYF,TGTGCCAGCAGTCGGACCGACCTAGCCAAAAACATTCAGTACTTC
TRBV2,TRBJ2-7,TRBD2,CASTSGTTEKNEQYF,TGTGCCAGCACTAGCGGGACCACTGAAAAAAACGAGCAGTACTTC
TRBV2,TRBJ2-3,-,CASIARDTDTQYF,TGTGCCAGCATCGCGCGGGATACAGATACGCAGTATTTT
TRBV6-5,TRBJ2-7,-,CASGGFHEQYF,TGTGCCAGCGGGGGTTTCCACGAGCAGTACTTC